These 19 T cell receptor beta chains came from one sample sequenced in a study of radiotherapy plus CTLA-4 blockade in lung cancer. This table comes from immunoSEQ multiplex PCR, and its TCRdb copy is limited to in-frame clones, with some not included. The data show 85,000 to 90,000 clones, approximately 86% seen once. Sequencing was performed on peripheral blood, taken from a patient treated with radiotherapy plus ipilimumab. These receptors were collected from a human donor with non-small cell lung cancer that progressed on radiotherapy plus ipilimumab.

The chain combines TRBV27 with TRBJ1-5, with D tentatively TRBD1 (5 bases). V was clipped by 6 bases and J by 2 bases, with 8 bases between them. The CDR3 covers 13 residues. CDR1 and CDR2 (germline): MNHEY, SMNVEV (reference sequence). In nucleotides, the CDR3 is TGTGCCAGCAGGGGGCTTGGCAATCAGCCCCAGCATTTT. It codes for CASRGLGNQPQHF.

The chain recombines TRBV9 with TRBJ2-3, with D perhaps matching TRBD1 (6 bases). This CDR3 comprises 15 residues. The V gene lost 0 bases and the J gene lost 2 bases, with 10 bases spanning the gap. Germline lookup yields CDR1 SGDLS and CDR2 YYNGEE. The CDR3 reads CASSVGQGTTDTQYF. The CDR3 region has the DNA TGTGCCAGCAGCGTAGGCCAGGGGACCACAGATACGCAGTATTTT.

The J gene is TRBJ1-1, the V gene TRBV30; D remains ambiguous. Germline loops: CDR1 GTSNPN, CDR2 SVGIG (reference sequence). The germline V and J ends were trimmed by 8 bases and 0 bases, with 7 bases remaining between them. The CDR3 length is 11 residues. The CDR3 is CAQTVNTEAFF. DNA of the CDR3: TGTGCCCAAACAGTGAACACTGAAGCTTTCTTT.

Written as DNA, the CDR3 is TGTGCCAGCAGCCCTCGGACAGGGGTGAGAAACACCATATATTTT. Its protein is CASSPRTGVRNTIYF. V is TRBV9 and J is TRBJ1-3; 9 bases agree with TRBD1. J was trimmed by 5 bases and V by 4 bases; bases with no gene match: 7. Germline values: CDR1 SGDLS, CDR2 YYNGEE. The CDR3 length is 15 residues.

This rearrangement joins TRBV4-2 to TRBJ1-4; D not certain. Germline loops: CDR1 LGHNA, CDR2 YNFKEQ. CDR3 length: 18 residues. The V end was cut by 0 bases, the J end by 0 bases, with 14 bases between. CDR3 residues: CASSQDQFSSTTNEKLFF. In DNA form, the CDR3 reads TGTGCCAGCAGCCAAGATCAGTTCTCATCCACAACTAATGAAAAACTGTTTTTT.

The chain carries TRBV7-2 and TRBJ2-5; no reliable D call. With 5 bases removed from V and 4 bases from J, the gap between germline ends came to 8 bases. The germline gives CDR1 SGHTA, CDR2 FQGNSA. This CDR3 region has 12 residues. CDR3 protein: CASSPLGETQYF. CDR3 coding DNA: TGTGCCAGCAGCCCCCTGGGAGAGACCCAGTACTTC.

The rearrangement uses TRBV10-3 and TRBJ2-6; TRBD2 matches 9 bases. CDR3 length equals 15 residues. CDR1 and CDR2 (germline): ENHRY, SYGVKD. V shed 5 bases, J shed 3 bases, and the junction held 2 bases outside the gene matches. The CDR3 DNA sequence: TGTGCCATCAGTCCAGCGGGGGGTGGGGCCAACGTCCTGACTTTC. As protein: CAISPAGGGANVLTF.

The V and J genes are TRBV6-4 and TRBJ1-4; no definite D call. Trimming cost V 7 bases and J 2 bases, with 8 bases left between them. Germline V gives CDR1 MRHNA, CDR2 SNTAGT. The CDR3 covers 13 residues. The CDR3 nucleotides are TGTGCCAGCAACGAAGCTACTAATGAAAAACTGTTTTTT. It yields the protein CASNEATNEKLFF.

This clone was detected only once. This sequence joins TRBV30 and TRBJ2-2, with 7 bases identical to TRBD1. There are 16 residues in the CDR3. Germline V CDR1 and CDR2: GTSNPN, SVGIG (reference sequence). V dropped 3 bases and J dropped 7; count of bases not matched to a gene: 14. CDR3 DNA sequence: TGTGCCTGGAGCGCACAAGGGGGCGCTGTCATCGGGGAGCTGTTTTTT. Translation: CAWSAQGGAVIGELFF. The whole variable domain, remainder taken from reference TRBV30 and TRBJ2-2, is SQTIHQWPATLVQPVGSPLSLECTVEGTSNPNLYWYRQAAGRGLQLLFYSVGIGQISSEVPQNLSASRPQDRQFILSSKKLLLSDSGFYLCAWSAQGGAVIGELFFGEGSRLTVL.

This chain joins TRBV18 and TRBJ2-3; 11 bases map to TRBD2. The V segment lost 4 bases and the J segment 4 bases; nucleotides outside the gene matches: 10. The CDR3 totals 17 residues. Germline CDR1 reads KGHSH; CDR2 reads LQKENI. The CDR3 spells CASSQQTSGASADTQYF. The CDR3 region has the DNA TGTGCCAGCTCACAACAGACTAGCGGGGCTTCCGCAGATACGCAGTATTTT.

This chain uses TRBV19 with TRBJ2-3, with TRBD2 matching over 8 bases. Germline CDR1 and CDR2: LNHDA and SQIVND (reference sequence). Trimming removed 1 base from V and 6 bases from J; junction bases left unmatched: 6. This CDR3 spans 15 amino acids. The CDR3 reads CASSIGSSGIDTQYF. CDR3 sequence (DNA): TGTGCCAGTAGTATAGGTAGTAGCGGGATTGATACGCAGTATTTT.

The chain has TRBV6-5 and TRBJ1-2; a possible D gene is TRBD1 (5 bases). CDR3 length: 15 residues. V shed 6 bases and J shed 3 bases, with 17 bases lying between them. Germline values: CDR1 MNHEY, CDR2 SVGAGI. The CDR3 reads CASSTSIRAHYGYTF. The CDR3 DNA sequence: TGTGCCAGCAGCACATCTATCAGGGCCCACTATGGCTACACCTTC.

A few counts support this clone. The V gene is TRBV7-2, the J gene TRBJ1-2, with 7 bases matching TRBD1. This CDR3 has 16 residues. Trimming at V came to 5 bases and at J to 4 bases, leaving 13 bases not matched to a gene. Per germline, CDR1 SGHTA and CDR2 FQGNSA. CDR3 sequence: CASSNRGTAQLYGYTF. DNA of the CDR3: TGTGCCAGCAGCAATAGAGGGACAGCCCAACTCTATGGCTACACCTTC.

This clone came up once. The gene calls are TRBV28 and TRBJ1-5, with TRBD1 as a possible D gene (5 bases). The CDR3 contains 14 residues. Germline CDR1 is MDHEN and CDR2 is SYDVKM. V lost 4 bases and J lost 8, with 15 bases in between. CDR3 loop: CASSSIGVREPQHF. The CDR3, as DNA: TGTGCCAGCAGTTCTATAGGGGTCCGCGAGCCCCAGCATTTT.

This rearrangement joins TRBV7-9 to TRBJ1-2; TRBD1 might be the D (5 bases). Deletions cut 1 base from V and 3 bases from J, with 9 bases between. The CDR3 sequence is 14 residues long. Germline V gene sequence: CDR1 SEHNR, CDR2 FQNEAQ (reference sequence). The chain's CDR3 is CASSLVGLDYGYTF. The CDR3 DNA sequence: TGTGCCAGCAGCTTAGTGGGGCTGGACTATGGCTACACCTTC.

This chain joins TRBV13 and TRBJ2-5, with a weak D call TRBD1 (5 bases). The CDR3 runs to 13 residues. Trimming left V 3 bases short and J 5 bases short, with 10 bases between. Germline CDR1 is PRHDT and CDR2 is FYEKMQ (reference sequence). The CDR3 DNA reads TGTGCCAGCAGCTTCTTACAGGATGAGACCCAGTACTTC. It yields the protein CASSFLQDETQYF.

This clone appeared once. The chain links TRBV7-2 to TRBJ2-5; D might be TRBD1 (6 bases). Trimming removed 8 bases at V and 4 bases at J, with 20 bases between. The germline V gene has CDR1 SGHTA and CDR2 FQGNSA. This CDR3 contains 15 residues. CDR3 nucleotide sequence: TGTGCCAGCCTAACTTCCGGTCTAGGGGGAGAGACCCAGTACTTC. Translated: CASLTSGLGGETQYF.

This clone appeared a few times. This chain joins TRBV7-9 and TRBJ1-3; D ambiguous. Trimming shortened V by 5 bases and J by 2 bases, and 13 bases separated the two germline ends. Germline assignment: CDR1 SEHNR and CDR2 FQNEAQ (reference sequence). The CDR3 sequence is 15 residues long. In nucleotides, the CDR3 is TGTGCCAGCAGCGAAGGTCTAGGGACTGGAAACACCATATATTTT. Residues: CASSEGLGTGNTIYF.

The V gene is TRBV6-1, the J gene TRBJ1-2; D is ambiguous. Trimming left V 1 base short and J 0 bases short, with 6 bases between. There are 14 residues in the CDR3. Germline CDR1 reads MNHNS; CDR2 reads SASEGT. The CDR3 reads CASSEGAPNYGYTF. CDR3 sequence (DNA): TGTGCCAGCAGTGAAGGGGCTCCTAACTATGGCTACACCTTC.